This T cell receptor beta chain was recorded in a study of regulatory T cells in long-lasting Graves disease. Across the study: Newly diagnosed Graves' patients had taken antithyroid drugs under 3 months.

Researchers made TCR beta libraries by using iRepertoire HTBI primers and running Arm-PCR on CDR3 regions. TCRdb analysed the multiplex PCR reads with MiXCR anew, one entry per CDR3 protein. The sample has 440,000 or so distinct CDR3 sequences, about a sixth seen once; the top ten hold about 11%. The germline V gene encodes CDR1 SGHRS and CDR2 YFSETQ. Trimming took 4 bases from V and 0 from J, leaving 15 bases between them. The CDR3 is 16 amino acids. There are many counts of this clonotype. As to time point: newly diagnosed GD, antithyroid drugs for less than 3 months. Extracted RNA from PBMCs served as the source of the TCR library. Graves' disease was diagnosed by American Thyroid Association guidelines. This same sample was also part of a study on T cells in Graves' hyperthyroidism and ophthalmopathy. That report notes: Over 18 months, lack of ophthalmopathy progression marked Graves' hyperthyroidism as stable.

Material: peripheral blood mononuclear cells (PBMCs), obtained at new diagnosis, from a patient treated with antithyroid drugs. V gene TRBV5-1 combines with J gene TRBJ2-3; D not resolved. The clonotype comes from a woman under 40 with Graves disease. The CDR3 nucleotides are TGCGCCAGCAGCGACGGTCGCGGAACGAGCACAGATACGCAGTATTTT. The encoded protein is CASSDGRGTSTDTQYF. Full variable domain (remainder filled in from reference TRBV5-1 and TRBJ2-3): KAGVTQTPRYLIKTRGQQVTLSCSPISGHRSVSWYQQTPGQGLQFLFEYFSETQRNKGNFPGRFSGRQFSNSRSEMNVSTLELGDSALYLCASSDGRGTSTDTQYFGPGTRLTVL.